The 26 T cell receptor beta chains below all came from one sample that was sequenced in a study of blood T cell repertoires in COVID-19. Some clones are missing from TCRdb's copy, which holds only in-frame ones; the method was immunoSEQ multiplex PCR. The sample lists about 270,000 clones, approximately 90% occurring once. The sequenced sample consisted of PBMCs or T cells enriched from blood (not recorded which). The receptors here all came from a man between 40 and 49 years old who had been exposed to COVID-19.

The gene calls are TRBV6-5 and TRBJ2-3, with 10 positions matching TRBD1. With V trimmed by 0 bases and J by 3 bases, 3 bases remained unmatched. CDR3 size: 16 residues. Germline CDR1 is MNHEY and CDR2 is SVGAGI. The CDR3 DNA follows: TGTGCCAGCAGTTACTCGATGGGACAGGGGACAGATACGCAGTATTTT. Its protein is CASSYSMGQGTDTQYF.

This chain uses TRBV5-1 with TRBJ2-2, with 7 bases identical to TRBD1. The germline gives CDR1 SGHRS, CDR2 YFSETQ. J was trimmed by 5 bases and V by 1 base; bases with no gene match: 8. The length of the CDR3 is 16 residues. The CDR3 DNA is TGCGCCAGCAGCTTGTATCGACAGGGAGAAACCGGGGAGCTGTTTTTT. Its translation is CASSLYRQGETGELFF.

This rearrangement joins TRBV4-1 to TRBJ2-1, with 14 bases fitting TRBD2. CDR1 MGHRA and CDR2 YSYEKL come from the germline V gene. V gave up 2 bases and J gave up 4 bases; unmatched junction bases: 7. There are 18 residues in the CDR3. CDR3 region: CASSQWTSGGSLYNEQFF. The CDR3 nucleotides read TGCGCCAGCAGCCAATGGACTAGCGGGGGGTCTTTGTACAATGAGCAGTTCTTC.

CDR3: CATSRDRDRAELGNQPQHF. CDR3 bases: TGTGCCACCAGCAGAGATCGAGACAGGGCGGAATTGGGCAATCAGCCCCAGCATTTT. The chain joins TRBV15 to TRBJ1-5; 7 bases line up with TRBD1. Trimming cost V 0 bases and J 2 bases; bases outside gene matches: 13. The CDR3 has 19 residues. Per germline, CDR1 LNHNV and CDR2 YYDKDF (reference sequence).

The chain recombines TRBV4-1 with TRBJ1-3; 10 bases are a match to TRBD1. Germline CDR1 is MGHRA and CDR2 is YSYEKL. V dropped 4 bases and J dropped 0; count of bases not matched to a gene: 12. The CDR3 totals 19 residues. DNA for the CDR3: TGCGCCAGCAGCCGCCTCCGGGACAGGGGACGGAGCTCTGGAAACACCATATATTTT. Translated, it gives CASSRLRDRGRSSGNTIYF.

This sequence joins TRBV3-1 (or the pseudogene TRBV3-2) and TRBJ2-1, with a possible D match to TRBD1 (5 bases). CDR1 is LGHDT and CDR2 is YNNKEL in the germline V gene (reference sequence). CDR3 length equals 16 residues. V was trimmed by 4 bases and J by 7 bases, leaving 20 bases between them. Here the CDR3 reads CASSPLTVTFGNEQFF. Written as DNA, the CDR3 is TGTGCCAGCAGCCCCTTGACAGTCACCTTTGGGAATGAGCAGTTCTTC.

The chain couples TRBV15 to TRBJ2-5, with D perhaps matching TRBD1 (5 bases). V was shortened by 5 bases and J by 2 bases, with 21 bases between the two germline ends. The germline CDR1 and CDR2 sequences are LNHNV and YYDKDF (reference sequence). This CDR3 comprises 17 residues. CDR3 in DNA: TGTGCCACCAGCCCCTGGGGCCTTTCACAGCCACAAGAGACCCAGTACTTC. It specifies CATSPWGLSQPQETQYF.

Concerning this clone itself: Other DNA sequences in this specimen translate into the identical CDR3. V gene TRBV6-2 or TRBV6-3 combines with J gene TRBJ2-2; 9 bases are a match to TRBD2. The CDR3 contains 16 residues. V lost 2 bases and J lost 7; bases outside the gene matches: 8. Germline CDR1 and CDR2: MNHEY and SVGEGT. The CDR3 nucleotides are TGTGCCAGCAGTTACGGACTGGCGGGAGGGCTCGGGGAGCTGTTTTTT. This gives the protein CASSYGLAGGLGELFF.

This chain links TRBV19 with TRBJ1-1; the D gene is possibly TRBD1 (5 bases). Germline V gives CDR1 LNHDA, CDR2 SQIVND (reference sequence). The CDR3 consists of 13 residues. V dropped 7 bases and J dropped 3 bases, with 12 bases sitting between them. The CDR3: CASIPDSYTEAFF. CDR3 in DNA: TGTGCCAGTATTCCTGACAGTTACACTGAAGCTTTCTTT.

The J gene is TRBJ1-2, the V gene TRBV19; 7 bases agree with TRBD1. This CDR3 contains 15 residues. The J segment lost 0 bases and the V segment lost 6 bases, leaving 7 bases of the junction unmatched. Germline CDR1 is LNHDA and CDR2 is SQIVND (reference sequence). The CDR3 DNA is TGTGCCAGTAGCCCTCCAGGGGGTTCTAACTATGGCTACACCTTC. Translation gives CASSPPGGSNYGYTF. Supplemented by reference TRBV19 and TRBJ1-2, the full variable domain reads DGGITQSPKYLFRKEGQNVTLSCEQNLNHDAMYWYRQDPGQGLRLIYYSQIVNDFQKGDIAEGYSVSREKKESFPLTVTSAQKNPTAFYLCASSPPGGSNYGYTFGSGTRLTVV.

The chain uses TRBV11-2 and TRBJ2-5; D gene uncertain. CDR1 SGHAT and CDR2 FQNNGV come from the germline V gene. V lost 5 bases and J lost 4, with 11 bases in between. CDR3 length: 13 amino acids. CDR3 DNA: TGTGCCAGCAGCGCTGAACTGAGAGAGACCCAGTACTTC. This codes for CASSAELRETQYF.

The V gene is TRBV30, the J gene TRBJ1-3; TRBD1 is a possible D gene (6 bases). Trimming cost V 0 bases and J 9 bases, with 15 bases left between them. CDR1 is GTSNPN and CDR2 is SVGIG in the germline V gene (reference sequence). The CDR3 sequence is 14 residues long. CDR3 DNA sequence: TGTGCCTGGAGTGTAGGGACACTTGCGGCCACCATATATTTT. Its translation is CAWSVGTLAATIYF.

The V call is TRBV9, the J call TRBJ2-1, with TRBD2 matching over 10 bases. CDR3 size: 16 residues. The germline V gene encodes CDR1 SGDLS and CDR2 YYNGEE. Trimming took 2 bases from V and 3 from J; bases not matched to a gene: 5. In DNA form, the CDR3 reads TGTGCCAGCAGCGTGAGCCTAGCGGGAGACTACAATGAGCAGTTCTTC. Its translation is CASSVSLAGDYNEQFF.

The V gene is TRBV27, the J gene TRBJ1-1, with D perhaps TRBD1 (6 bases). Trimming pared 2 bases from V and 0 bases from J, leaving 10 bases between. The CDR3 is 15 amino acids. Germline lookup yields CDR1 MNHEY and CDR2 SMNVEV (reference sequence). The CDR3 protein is CASSLKGHMNTEAFF. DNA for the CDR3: TGTGCCAGCAGTTTAAAGGGACACATGAACACTGAAGCTTTCTTT.

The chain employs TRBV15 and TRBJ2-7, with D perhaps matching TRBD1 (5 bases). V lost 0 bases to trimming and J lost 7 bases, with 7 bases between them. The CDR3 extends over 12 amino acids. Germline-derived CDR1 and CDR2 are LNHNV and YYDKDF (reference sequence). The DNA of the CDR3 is TGTGCCACCAGCAGAGATCACAGGGAGCAGTACTTC. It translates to CATSRDHREQYF.

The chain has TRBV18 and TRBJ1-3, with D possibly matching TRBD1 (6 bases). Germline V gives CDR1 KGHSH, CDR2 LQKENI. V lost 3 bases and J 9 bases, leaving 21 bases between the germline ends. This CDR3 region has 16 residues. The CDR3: CASSPPNRVAGATIYF. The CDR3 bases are TGTGCCAGCTCACCGCCCAACAGGGTAGCAGGTGCCACCATATATTTT.

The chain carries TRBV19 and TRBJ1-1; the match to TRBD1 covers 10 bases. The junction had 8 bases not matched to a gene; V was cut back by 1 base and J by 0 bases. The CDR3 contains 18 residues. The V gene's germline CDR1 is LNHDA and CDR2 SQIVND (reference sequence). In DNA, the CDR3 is TGTGCCAGTAGTATAGCCCGGGACAGGGGCACCATGAACACTGAAGCTTTCTTT. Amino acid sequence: CASSIARDRGTMNTEAFF.

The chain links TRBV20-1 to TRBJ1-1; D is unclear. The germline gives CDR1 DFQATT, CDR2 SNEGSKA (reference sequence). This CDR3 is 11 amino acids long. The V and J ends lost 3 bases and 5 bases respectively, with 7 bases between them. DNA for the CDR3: TGCAGTGCTAGTATTTTAACTGAAGCTTTCTTT. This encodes CSASILTEAFF.

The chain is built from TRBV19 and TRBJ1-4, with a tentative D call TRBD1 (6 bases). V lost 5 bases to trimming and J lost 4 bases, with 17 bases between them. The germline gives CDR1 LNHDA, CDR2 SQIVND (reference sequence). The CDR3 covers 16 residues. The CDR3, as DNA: TGTGCCAGTAGTTTACCCGTCGGGGGGCTTAATGAAAAACTGTTTTTT. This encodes CASSLPVGGLNEKLFF.

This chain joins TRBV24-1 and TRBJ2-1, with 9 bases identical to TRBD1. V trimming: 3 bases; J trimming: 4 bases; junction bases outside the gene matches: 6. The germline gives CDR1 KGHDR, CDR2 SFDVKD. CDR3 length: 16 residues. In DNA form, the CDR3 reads TGTGCCACCAGTGATGTGGACAGGGGTCAGTACAATGAGCAGTTCTTC. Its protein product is CATSDVDRGQYNEQFF.

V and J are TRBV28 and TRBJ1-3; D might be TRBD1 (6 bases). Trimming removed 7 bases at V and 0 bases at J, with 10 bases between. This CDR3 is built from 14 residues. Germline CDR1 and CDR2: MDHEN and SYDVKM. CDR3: CASIGGASGNTIYF. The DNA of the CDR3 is TGTGCCAGCATAGGGGGGGCCTCTGGAAACACCATATATTTT.

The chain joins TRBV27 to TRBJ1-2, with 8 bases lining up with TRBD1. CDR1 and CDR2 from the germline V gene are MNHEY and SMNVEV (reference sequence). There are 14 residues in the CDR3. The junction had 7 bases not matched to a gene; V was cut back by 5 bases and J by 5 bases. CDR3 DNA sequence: TGTGCCAGCAGTCCGAGGACAGGGCGATATGGCTACACCTTC. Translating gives CASSPRTGRYGYTF.

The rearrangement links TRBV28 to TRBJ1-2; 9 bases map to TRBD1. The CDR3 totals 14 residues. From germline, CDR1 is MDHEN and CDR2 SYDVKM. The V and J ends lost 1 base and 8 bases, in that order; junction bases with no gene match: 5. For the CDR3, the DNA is TGTGCCAGCAGTTTATCGGGACAGGGTGGCGGCTACACCTTC. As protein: CASSLSGQGGGYTF.

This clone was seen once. CDR3 bases: TGTGCCAGCAGCCACCGACAGTTGGGTAGGGTCACCGGGGAGCTGTTTTTT. It is translated as CASSHRQLGRVTGELFF. The chain carries TRBV7-6 and TRBJ2-2; maybe TRBD1 (5 bases). Germline V gene data show CDR1 as SGHVS and CDR2 as FNYEAQ. The CDR3 spans 17 residues. The germline V and J ends were trimmed by 5 bases and 4 bases, with 20 bases remaining between them.

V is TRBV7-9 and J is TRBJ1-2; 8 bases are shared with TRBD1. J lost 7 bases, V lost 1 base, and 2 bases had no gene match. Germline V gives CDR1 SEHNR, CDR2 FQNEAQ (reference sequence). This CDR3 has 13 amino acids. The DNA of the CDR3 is TGTGCCAGCAGCTTAGACCAGGGGGCTGGCTACACCTTC. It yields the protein CASSLDQGAGYTF.

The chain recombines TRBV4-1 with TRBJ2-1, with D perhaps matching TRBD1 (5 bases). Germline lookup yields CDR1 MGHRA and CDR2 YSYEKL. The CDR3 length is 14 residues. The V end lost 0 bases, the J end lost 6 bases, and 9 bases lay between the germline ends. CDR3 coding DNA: TGCGCCAGCAGCCAAGAAAGACAGATCAATGAGCAGTTCTTC. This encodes CASSQERQINEQFF.